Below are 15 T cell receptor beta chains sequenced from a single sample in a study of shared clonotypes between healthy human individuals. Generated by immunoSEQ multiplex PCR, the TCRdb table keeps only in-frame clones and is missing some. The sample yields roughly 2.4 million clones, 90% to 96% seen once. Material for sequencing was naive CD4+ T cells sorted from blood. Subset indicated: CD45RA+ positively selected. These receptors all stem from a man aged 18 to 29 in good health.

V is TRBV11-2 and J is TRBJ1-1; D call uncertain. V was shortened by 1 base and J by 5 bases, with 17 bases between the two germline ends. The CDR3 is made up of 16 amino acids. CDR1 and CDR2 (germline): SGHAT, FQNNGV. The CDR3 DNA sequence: TGTGCCAGCAGCTTAGGTTCCCTCGGGGTACAGACTGAAGCTTTCTTT. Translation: CASSLGSLGVQTEAFF.

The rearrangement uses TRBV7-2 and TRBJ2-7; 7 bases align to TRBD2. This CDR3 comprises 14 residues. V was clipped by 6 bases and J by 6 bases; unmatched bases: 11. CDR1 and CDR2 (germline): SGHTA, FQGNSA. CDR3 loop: CASRMPGLSSEQYF. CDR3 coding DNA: TGTGCCAGCAGGATGCCGGGACTATCTTCCGAGCAGTACTTC. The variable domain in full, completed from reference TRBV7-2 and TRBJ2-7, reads GAGVSQSPSNKVTEKGKDVELRCDPISGHTALYWYRQSLGQGLEFLIYFQGNSAPDKSGLPSDRFSAERTGGSVSTLTIQRTQQEDSAVYLCASRMPGLSSEQYFGPGTRLTVT.

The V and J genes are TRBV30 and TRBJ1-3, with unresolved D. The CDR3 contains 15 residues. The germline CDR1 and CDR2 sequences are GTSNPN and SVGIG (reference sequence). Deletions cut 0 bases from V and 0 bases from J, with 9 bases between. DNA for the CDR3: TGTGCCTGGAGTGTACGGCCAGCCTCTGGAAACACCATATATTTT. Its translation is CAWSVRPASGNTIYF.

For the CDR3, the DNA is TGCGCCAGCAGTGGGGGGGAGGGATGGGATCAGCCCCAGCATTTT. Translation gives CASSGGEGWDQPQHF. This chain uses TRBV10-2 with TRBJ1-5, with a weak D call TRBD1 (5 bases). From germline, CDR1 is WSHSY and CDR2 SAAADI. The CDR3 is made up of 15 amino acids. Trimming removed 4 bases from V and 5 bases from J, with 15 bases in between.

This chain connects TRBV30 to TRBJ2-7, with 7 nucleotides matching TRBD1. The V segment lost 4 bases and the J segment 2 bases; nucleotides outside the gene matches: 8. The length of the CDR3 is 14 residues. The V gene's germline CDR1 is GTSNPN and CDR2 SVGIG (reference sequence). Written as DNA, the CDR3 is TGTGCCTGGATTAAGACAGGGATTGCCTACGAGCAGTACTTC. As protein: CAWIKTGIAYEQYF.

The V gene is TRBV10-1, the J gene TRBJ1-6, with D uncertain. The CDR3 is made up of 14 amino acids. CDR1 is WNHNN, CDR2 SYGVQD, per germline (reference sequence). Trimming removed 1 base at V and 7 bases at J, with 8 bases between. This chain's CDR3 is CASSEFSGNSPLHF. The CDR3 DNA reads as TGCGCCAGCAGTGAGTTCTCGGGAAATTCACCCCTCCACTTT.

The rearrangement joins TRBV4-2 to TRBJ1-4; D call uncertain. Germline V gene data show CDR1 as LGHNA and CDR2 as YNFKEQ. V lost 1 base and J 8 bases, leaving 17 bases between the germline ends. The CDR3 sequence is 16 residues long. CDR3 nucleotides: TGTGCCAGCAGCCAAGGCGCAGAGCTTAACCTCGAAAAACTGTTTTTT. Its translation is CASSQGAELNLEKLFF.

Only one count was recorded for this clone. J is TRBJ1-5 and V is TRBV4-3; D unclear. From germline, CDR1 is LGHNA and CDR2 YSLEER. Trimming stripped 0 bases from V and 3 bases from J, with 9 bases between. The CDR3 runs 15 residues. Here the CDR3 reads CASSQDRQVNQPQHF. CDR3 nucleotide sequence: TGCGCCAGCAGCCAAGACCGACAAGTCAATCAGCCCCAGCATTTT.

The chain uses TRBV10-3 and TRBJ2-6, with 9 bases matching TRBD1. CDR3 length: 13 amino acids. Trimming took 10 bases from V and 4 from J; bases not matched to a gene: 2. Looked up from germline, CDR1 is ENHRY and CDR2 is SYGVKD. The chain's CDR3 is CANRGPGANVLTF. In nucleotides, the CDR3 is TGTGCCAACAGGGGGCCCGGGGCCAACGTCCTGACTTTC.

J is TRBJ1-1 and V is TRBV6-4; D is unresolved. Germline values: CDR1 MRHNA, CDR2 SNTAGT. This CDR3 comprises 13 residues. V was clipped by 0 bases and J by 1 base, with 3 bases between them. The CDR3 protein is CASSDSANTEAFF. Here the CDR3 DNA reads TGTGCCAGCAGTGACTCTGCGAACACTGAAGCTTTCTTT.

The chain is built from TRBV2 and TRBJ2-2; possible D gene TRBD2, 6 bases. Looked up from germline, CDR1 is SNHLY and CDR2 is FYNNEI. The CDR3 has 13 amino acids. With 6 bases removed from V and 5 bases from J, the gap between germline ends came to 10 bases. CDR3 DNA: TGTGCCAGCAGGGGGACTTTTACCGGGGAGCTGTTTTTT. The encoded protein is CASRGTFTGELFF. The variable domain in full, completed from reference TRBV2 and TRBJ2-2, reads EPEVTQTPSHQVTQMGQEVILRCVPISNHLYFYWYRQILGQKVEFLVSFYNNEISEKSEIFDDQFSVERPDGSNFTLKIRSTKLEDSAMYFCASRGTFTGELFFGEGSRLTVL.

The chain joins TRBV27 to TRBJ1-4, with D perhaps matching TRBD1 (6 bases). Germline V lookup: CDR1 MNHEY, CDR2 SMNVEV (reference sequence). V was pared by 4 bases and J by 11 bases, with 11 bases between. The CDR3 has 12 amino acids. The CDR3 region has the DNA TGTGCCAGCAGTTCAAACAGGGCCAAACTGTTTTTT. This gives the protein CASSSNRAKLFF.

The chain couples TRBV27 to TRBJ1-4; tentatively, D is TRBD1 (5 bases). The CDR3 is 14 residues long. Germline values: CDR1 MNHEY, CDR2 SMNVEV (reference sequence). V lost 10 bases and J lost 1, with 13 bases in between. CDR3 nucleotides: TGTGCCAACTTACCCAGGGAAACTAATGAAAAACTGTTTTTT. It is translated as CANLPRETNEKLFF.

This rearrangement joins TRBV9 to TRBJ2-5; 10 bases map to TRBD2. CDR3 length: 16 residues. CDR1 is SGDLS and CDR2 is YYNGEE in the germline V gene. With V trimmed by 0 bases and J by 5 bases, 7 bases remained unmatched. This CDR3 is CASSVESSGGVETQYF. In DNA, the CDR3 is TGTGCCAGCAGCGTAGAATCTAGCGGGGGAGTTGAGACCCAGTACTTC.

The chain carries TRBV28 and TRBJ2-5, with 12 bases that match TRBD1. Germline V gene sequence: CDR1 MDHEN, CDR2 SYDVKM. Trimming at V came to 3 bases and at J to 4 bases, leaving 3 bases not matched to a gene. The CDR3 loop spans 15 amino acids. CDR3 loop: CASSLGDRGRETQYF. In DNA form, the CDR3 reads TGTGCCAGCAGTTTGGGGGACAGGGGGCGAGAGACCCAGTACTTC.